The T cell receptor (beta chain) described here comes from a study of blood T cell repertoires in COVID-19. Germline lookup yields CDR1 MDHEN and CDR2 SYDVKM. CDR3 size: 13 residues. The V gene lost 7 bases and the J gene lost 4 bases, with 13 bases spanning the gap. Sequenced by immunoSEQ multiplex PCR; TCRdb stores in-frame clones only, minus some. The sample shows over 200,000 clones, roughly 90% of them seen only once. The sequenced sample consisted of peripheral blood. This receptor was identified in a man aged 60 to 69 who had recovered from COVID-19. This chain uses TRBV28 with TRBJ1-2; the D gene is possibly TRBD1 (6 bases). CDR3 residues: CASTWSRGYGYTF. The CDR3 nucleotides read TGTGCCAGCACTTGGTCCAGGGGCTATGGCTACACCTTC.